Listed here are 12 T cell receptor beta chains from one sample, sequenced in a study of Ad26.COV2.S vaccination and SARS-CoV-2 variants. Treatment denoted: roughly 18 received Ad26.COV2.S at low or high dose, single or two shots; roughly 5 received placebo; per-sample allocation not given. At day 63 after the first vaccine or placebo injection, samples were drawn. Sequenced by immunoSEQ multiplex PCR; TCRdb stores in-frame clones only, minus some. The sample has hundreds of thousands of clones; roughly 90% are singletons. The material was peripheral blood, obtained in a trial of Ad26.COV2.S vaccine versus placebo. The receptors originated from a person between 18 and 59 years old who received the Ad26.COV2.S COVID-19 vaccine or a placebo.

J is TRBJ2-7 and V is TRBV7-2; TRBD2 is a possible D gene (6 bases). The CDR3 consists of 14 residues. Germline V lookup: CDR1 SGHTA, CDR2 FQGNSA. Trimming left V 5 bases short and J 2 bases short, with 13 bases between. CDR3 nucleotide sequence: TGTGCCAGCAGCGGAATGGGCGGGACCTACGAGCAGTACTTC. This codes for CASSGMGGTYEQYF. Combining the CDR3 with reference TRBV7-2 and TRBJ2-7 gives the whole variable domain GAGVSQSPSNKVTEKGKDVELRCDPISGHTALYWYRQSLGQGLEFLIYFQGNSAPDKSGLPSDRFSAERTGGSVSTLTIQRTQQEDSAVYLCASSGMGGTYEQYFGPGTRLTVT.

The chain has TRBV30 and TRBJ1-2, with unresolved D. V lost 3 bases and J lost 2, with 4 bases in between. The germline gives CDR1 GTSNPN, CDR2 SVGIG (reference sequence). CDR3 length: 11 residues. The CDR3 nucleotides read TGTGCCTGGAGATTCAACTATGGCTACACCTTC. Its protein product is CAWRFNYGYTF.

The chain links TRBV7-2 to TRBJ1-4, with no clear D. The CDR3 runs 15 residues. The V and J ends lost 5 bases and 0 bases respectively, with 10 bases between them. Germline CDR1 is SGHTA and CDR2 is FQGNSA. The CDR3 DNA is TGTGCCAGCAGCCCCTCCCAAGCAACTAATGAAAAACTGTTTTTT. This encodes CASSPSQATNEKLFF.

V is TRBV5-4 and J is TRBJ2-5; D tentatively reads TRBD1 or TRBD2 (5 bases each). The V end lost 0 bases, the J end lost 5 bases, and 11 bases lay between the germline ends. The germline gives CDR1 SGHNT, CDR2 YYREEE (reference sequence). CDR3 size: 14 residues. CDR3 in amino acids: CASSLVPGPETQYF. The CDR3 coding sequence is TGTGCCAGCAGCTTGGTTCCGGGGCCGGAGACCCAGTACTTC. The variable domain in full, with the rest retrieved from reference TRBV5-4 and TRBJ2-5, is ETGVTQSPTHLIKTRGQQVTLRCSSQSGHNTVSWYQQALGQGPQFIFQYYREEENGRGNFPPRFSGLQFPNYSSELNVNALELDDSALYLCASSLVPGPETQYFGPGTRLLVL.

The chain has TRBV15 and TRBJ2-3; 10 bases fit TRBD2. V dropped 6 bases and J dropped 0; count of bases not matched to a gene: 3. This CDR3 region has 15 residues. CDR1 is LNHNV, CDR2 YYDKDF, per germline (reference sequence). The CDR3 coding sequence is TGTGCCACCAGGGCTAGCGGGAGTAGCACAGATACGCAGTATTTT. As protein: CATRASGSSTDTQYF.

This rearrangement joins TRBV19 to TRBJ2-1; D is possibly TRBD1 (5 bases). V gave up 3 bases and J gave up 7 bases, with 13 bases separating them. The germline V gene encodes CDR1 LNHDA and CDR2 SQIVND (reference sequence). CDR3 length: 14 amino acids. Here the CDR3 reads CASSIGQGWNEQFF. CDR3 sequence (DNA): TGTGCCAGTAGTATCGGCCAGGGATGGAATGAGCAGTTCTTC.

CDR3 DNA sequence: TGTGCCAGCAGTTTACCTTCCTGGGCGGGGAGCTCCTACAATGAGCAGTTCTTC. This encodes CASSLPSWAGSSYNEQFF. The chain recombines TRBV27 with TRBJ2-1, with D possibly being TRBD2 (6 bases). Germline V CDR1 and CDR2: MNHEY, SMNVEV (reference sequence). V lost 2 bases and J lost 0, with 17 bases in between. The CDR3 extends over 18 amino acids.

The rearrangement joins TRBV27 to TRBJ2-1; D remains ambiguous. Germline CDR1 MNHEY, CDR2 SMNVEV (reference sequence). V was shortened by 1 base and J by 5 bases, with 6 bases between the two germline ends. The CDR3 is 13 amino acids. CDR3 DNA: TGTGCCAGCAGTTTATTCAGGAACAATGAGCAGTTCTTC. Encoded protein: CASSLFRNNEQFF.

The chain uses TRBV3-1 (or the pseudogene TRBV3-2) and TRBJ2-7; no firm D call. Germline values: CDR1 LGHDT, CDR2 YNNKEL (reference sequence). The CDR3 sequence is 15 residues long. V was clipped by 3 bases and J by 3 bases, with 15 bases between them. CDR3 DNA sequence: TGTGCCAGCAGCCACGTTCGTGGCCCCCTCTACGAGCAGTACTTC. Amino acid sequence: CASSHVRGPLYEQYF.

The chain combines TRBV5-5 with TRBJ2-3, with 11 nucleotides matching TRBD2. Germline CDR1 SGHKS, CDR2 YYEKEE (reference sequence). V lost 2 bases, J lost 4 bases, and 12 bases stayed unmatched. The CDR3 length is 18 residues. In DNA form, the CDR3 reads TGTGCCAGCAGCTTCATAGCGGGGGGGCTCCGACTTCCAGATACGCAGTATTTT. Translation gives CASSFIAGGLRLPDTQYF.

The chain's CDR3 is CASSPWTGNQPQHF. The CDR3 DNA reads as TGTGCCAGCAGTCCCTGGACAGGGAATCAGCCCCAGCATTTT. V usage is TRBV6-5 and J usage is TRBJ1-5; 8 bases fit TRBD1. V gave up 5 bases and J gave up 4 bases; unmatched junction bases: 4. This CDR3 spans 14 amino acids. From germline, CDR1 is MNHEY and CDR2 SVGAGI.

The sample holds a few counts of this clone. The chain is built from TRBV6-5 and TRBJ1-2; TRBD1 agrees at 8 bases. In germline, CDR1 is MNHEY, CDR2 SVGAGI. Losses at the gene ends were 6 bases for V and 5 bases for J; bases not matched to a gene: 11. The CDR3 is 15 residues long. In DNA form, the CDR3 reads TGTGCCAGCAGCTTAACCGGGACAGGAACTTATGGCTACACCTTC. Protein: CASSLTGTGTYGYTF.